A selection of T cell receptor beta chains follows, all from one sample in a study of shared clonotypes between healthy human individuals. The assay was immunoSEQ multiplex PCR, and TCRdb's table has in-frame clones only and misses some. There are more than 2,000,000 clones in the sample; roughly 92% occur only once, and around 0.14% lies in the top ten. The specimen sequenced was naive CD4+ T cells sorted from blood. The receptors were sampled from a man younger than 35 in good health. Each CDR3 is given with its conserved first and last residue.

v_gene: TRBV7-9
CDR3aa: CASSFPRDRGGYEQYF

v_gene: TRBV6-1
CDR3aa: CAISESGRQYF

v_gene: TRBV7-9
CDR3aa: CASSFSELNTEAFF

v_gene: TRBV7-2
CDR3aa: CASSLGTVYYGYTF

v_gene: TRBV5-1
CDR3aa: CASSRDSNEKLFF

v_gene: TRBV5-1
CDR3aa: CASSSSGGADTQYF

v_gene: TRBV10-3
CDR3aa: CAIGQGWAVADTQYF

v_gene: TRBV5-4
CDR3aa: CASTLGGDEQFF

v_gene: TRBV5-4
CDR3aa: CASSQTGAEAFF

v_gene: TRBV6-1
CDR3aa: CASSEGRLAGGVTDTQYF

v_gene: TRBV19
CDR3aa: CASSLLAGKNTEAFF

v_gene: TRBV2
CDR3aa: CASSGPRYSNQPQHF

v_gene: TRBV13
CDR3aa: CASSLEAASILTF

v_gene: TRBV4-1
CDR3aa: CASSQDRDSNFNYGYTF

v_gene: TRBV6-1
CDR3aa: CASSAPLGGGAFF

v_gene: TRBV10-1
CDR3aa: CASSDQSNYGYTF

v_gene: TRBV5-6
CDR3aa: CASSLGLYTDTQYF

v_gene: TRBV5-6
CDR3aa: CASSPPGTGVYYEQYF

v_gene: TRBV27
CDR3aa: CASIDRGTDTQYF

v_gene: TRBV19
CDR3aa: CASSSGAQSYNEQFF